This TCR beta chain originates from a study of T cell changes during pregnancy in multiple sclerosis. The CDR3 is 15 residues long. V was cut by 4 bases and J by 2 bases, with 13 bases left in between. CDR1 and CDR2 from the germline V gene are LNHDA and SQIVND (reference sequence). TCRdb's copy holds only in-frame clones and misses some; the assay was immunoSEQ multiplex PCR. The repertoire consists of approximately 20,000 clones, with roughly 85% occurring once and the leading ten covering 5.5% to 6%. The sequence derives from a female donor in good health, enrolled as a control in a pregnancy study. This chain uses TRBV19 with TRBJ2-3; D perhaps matches TRBD2 (5 bases). Sequencing used CD8+ T cells from peripheral blood mononuclear cells, obtained in the third trimester of pregnancy. The CDR3 sequence is CASSTRGAPTDTQYF. The DNA for the CDR3 is TGTGCCAGTAGTACCCGGGGAGCTCCCACAGATACGCAGTATTTT.